This TCR beta chain was recovered during a study of shared clonotypes between healthy human individuals. Regarding the study as a whole: Rarefaction analysis demonstrated incomplete sorted-subset sequencing notwithstanding large depth.

Sequencing used immunoSEQ multiplex PCR; TCRdb keeps in-frame clones, though not all of them. There are 2 million to 3 million clones in the sample; more than 90% occur only once, and over 0.12% lies in the top ten. Looked up from germline, CDR1 is SGHAT and CDR2 is FQNNGV. V was pared by 1 base and J by 0 bases, with 6 bases between. The CDR3 runs 15 residues. In the case of this clone: What it binds is not known.

This TCR came from a man between 18 and 35 years old in good health. The V call is TRBV11-2, the J call TRBJ2-2; the D is unclear. The material sequenced was naive CD4+ T cells sorted from blood. Subset denoted: CD45RA+ positively selected. DNA for the CDR3: TGTGCCAGCAGCTTAGGACCGGCGAACACCGGGGAGCTGTTTTTT. Translating gives CASSLGPANTGELFF.